The 14 T cell receptor beta chains reported below all come from one sample, sequenced in a study of T cell responses to AZD1222 COVID-19 vaccine. Assay: immunoSEQ multiplex PCR; the TCRdb copy retains only in-frame clones and omits some. The sample yields tens of thousands of clones, approximately 90% seen once. The source was peripheral blood, collected on day 0 of AZD1222 vaccination. The receptor set was obtained from an adult in good health.

The chain is built from TRBV9 and TRBJ1-2, with TRBD1 identical over 12 bases. Germline loops: CDR1 SGDLS, CDR2 YYNGEE. The trim removed 3 bases at V and 5 bases at J, leaving 14 bases unmatched. CDR3 length: 18 residues. In DNA, the CDR3 is TGTGCCAGCAGCGACCCGCGGAGGGGGACAGGGGGCTTGTATGGCTACACCTTC. Residues: CASSDPRRGTGGLYGYTF.

V is TRBV7-3 and J is TRBJ2-4; maybe TRBD2 (5 bases). The V end was cut by 7 bases, the J end by 7 bases, with 11 bases between. The CDR3 runs to 12 residues. From germline, CDR1 is SGHTA and CDR2 FQGTGA. The CDR3: CASMGGGNIQYF. The CDR3 DNA follows: TGTGCCAGCATGGGCGGCGGGAACATTCAGTACTTC.

J is TRBJ2-1 and V is TRBV30; no clear D gene. This CDR3 spans 13 amino acids. Germline V CDR1 and CDR2: GTSNPN, SVGIG (reference sequence). The germline V and J ends were trimmed by 3 bases and 5 bases, with 11 bases remaining between them. CDR3 sequence: CAWSNMANNEQFF. The CDR3, as DNA: TGTGCCTGGAGCAACATGGCTAACAATGAGCAGTTCTTC.

V gene TRBV7-9 combines with J gene TRBJ1-2; the D gene is possibly TRBD1 (5 bases). The CDR3 runs to 13 residues. V was clipped by 11 bases and J by 0 bases, with 13 bases between them. Germline CDR1 SEHNR, CDR2 FQNEAQ (reference sequence). Written as DNA, the CDR3 is TGTGCCGGGGGACGGGGGTCTAACTATGGCTACACCTTC. This gives the protein CAGGRGSNYGYTF.

This clone was found once. J is TRBJ2-5 and V is TRBV6-2 or TRBV6-3; D unclear. V gave up 1 base and J gave up 5 bases, with 17 bases separating them. This CDR3 is 16 amino acids long. Germline V gives CDR1 MNHEY, CDR2 SVGEGT. The CDR3 loop reads CASSYLSGSPVETQYF. CDR3 DNA: TGTGCCAGCAGTTACTTATCGGGCAGCCCTGTGGAGACCCAGTACTTC.

The chain couples TRBV9 to TRBJ1-2; possibly TRBD1 for D (6 bases). The CDR3 covers 14 residues. Germline CDR1 reads SGDLS; CDR2 reads YYNGEE. The V end lost 2 bases, the J end lost 4 bases, and 12 bases lay between the germline ends. Here the CDR3 reads CASSVSGGLYGYTF. CDR3 coding DNA: TGTGCCAGCAGCGTTTCCGGGGGGCTCTATGGCTACACCTTC.

The DNA of the CDR3 is TGTGCCAGCAGCCCAGGGACCACCTCTGGAAACACCATATATTTT. Translating it yields CASSPGTTSGNTIYF. V and J are TRBV16 and TRBJ1-3; tentatively, D is TRBD1 (5 bases). Between the trimmed V and J ends, which lost 4 bases and 0 bases, there was a span of 10 bases. The germline gives CDR1 KGHSY, CDR2 FQNENV. CDR3 length: 15 residues.

This chain uses TRBV23-1 with TRBJ1-4; tentative D call: TRBD1 (5 bases). TRBV23-1 qualifies as an ORF whose function is uncertain. V lost 9 bases and J 1 base, leaving 18 bases between the germline ends. The CDR3 is made up of 16 amino acids. The CDR3 is CASRTPASRTNEKLFF. The DNA for the CDR3 is TGCGCCAGTCGGACACCGGCATCCCGAACTAATGAAAAACTGTTTTTT.

This clone has a single count. The V gene is TRBV5-4, the J gene TRBJ2-7; 7 bases agree with TRBD2. Unmatched junction bases numbered 6, after V lost 2 bases and J lost 7 bases. This CDR3 has 13 amino acids. Germline CDR1 is SGHNT and CDR2 is YYREEE (reference sequence). The CDR3 spells CASSFQRGEEQYF. The CDR3 DNA sequence: TGTGCCAGCAGCTTCCAGCGGGGCGAAGAGCAGTACTTC.

The chain joins TRBV29-1 to TRBJ2-7; TRBD1 matches 8 bases. This CDR3 region has 11 residues. Germline CDR1 and CDR2: SQVTM and ANQGSEA. V gave up 3 bases and J gave up 6 bases; unmatched junction bases: 1. DNA of the CDR3: TGCAGCGTTGACAGGGGGCTCGAGCAGTACTTC. The encoded protein is CSVDRGLEQYF.

As DNA, the CDR3 is TGTGCCAGCAGCCCCACGGGGGGGGATCCGCCCTACGAGCAGTACTTC. Protein sequence: CASSPTGGDPPYEQYF. The genes are TRBV5-4 and TRBJ2-7; 8 bases match TRBD2. CDR1 and CDR2 (germline): SGHNT, YYREEE (reference sequence). Unmatched junction bases numbered 11, after V lost 4 bases and J lost 2 bases. The CDR3 spans 16 residues.

The V and J genes are TRBV12-3 or TRBV12-4 and TRBJ1-1; D remains unclear. This CDR3 is built from 13 residues. V was shortened by 7 bases and J by 3 bases, with 12 bases between the two germline ends. CDR3 region: CASTWAEYTEAFF. The CDR3 bases are TGTGCCAGCACGTGGGCAGAGTACACTGAAGCTTTCTTT.

V and J are TRBV11-2 and TRBJ1-6; tentatively, D is TRBD1 (6 bases). The germline gives CDR1 SGHAT, CDR2 FQNNGV. The CDR3 contains 15 residues. The V end was cut by 3 bases, the J end by 3 bases, with 9 bases between. Here the CDR3 DNA reads TGTGCCAGCAGCTTCAACAGGGACTATAATTCACCCCTCCACTTT. Protein sequence: CASSFNRDYNSPLHF. Full variable domain (remainder filled in from reference TRBV11-2 and TRBJ1-6): EAGVAQSPRYKIIEKRQSVAFWCNPISGHATLYWYQQILGQGPKLLIQFQNNGVVDDSQLPKDRFSAERLKGVDSTLKIQPAKLEDSAVYLCASSFNRDYNSPLHFGNGTRLTVT.

This clone was counted once. The chain couples TRBV14 to TRBJ1-6; no reliable D call. V shed 0 bases and J shed 7 bases, with 13 bases lying between them. The germline CDR1 and CDR2 sequences are SGHDN and FVKESK. The CDR3 is 16 amino acids. The chain's CDR3 is CASSQETSGWNSPLHF. In DNA, the CDR3 is TGTGCCAGCAGCCAAGAAACATCGGGTTGGAATTCACCCCTCCACTTT.